This is a list of T cell receptor beta chains from one sample in a study of chemoradiotherapy in HPV16-positive cancers. Sequencing was performed with immunoSEQ multiplex PCR; in TCRdb, only in-frame clones are kept and a portion is missing. Of some 3,100 clones in the sample, around 81% were seen once. The specimen was tumor tissue, collected from a patient who underwent chemoradiotherapy. The receptors derive from a human donor with HPV-associated anogenital cancer. Both conserved end residues are part of each CDR3. Each record gives: V gene, J gene, D gene, CDR3 length, clone size, CDR3 protein, CDR3 DNA. D genes are given only for firm matches. Clone size is stated in some rows and not others, as once, few, many or a class when expanded.

TRBV28	TRBJ2-7	NA	14	NA	CASSSNDIGIEQYF	TGTGCCAGCAGCTCGAATGACATCGGTATCGAGCAGTACTTC
TRBV7-9	TRBJ2-1	NA	12	NA	CASSLSGPEQFF	TGTGCCAGCAGCTTATCGGGTCCTGAGCAGTTCTTC
TRBV11-3	TRBJ2-1	NA	15	NA	CASSLVASSYNEQFF	TGTGCCAGCAGCTTAGTAGCTAGCTCCTACAATGAGCAGTTCTTC
TRBV6-5	TRBJ2-7	NA	13	large	CASSYYNNYEQYF	TGTGCCAGCAGTTACTATAACAACTACGAGCAGTACTTC
TRBV6-1	TRBJ2-7	NA	14	NA	CASRIPGQSYEQYF	TGTGCCAGCAGGATACCGGGACAAAGCTACGAGCAGTACTTC
TRBV6-5	TRBJ2-3	NA	14	NA	CASSDRGSTDTQYF	TGTGCCAGCAGCGACCGGGGCAGCACAGATACGCAGTATTTT
TRBV6-4	TRBJ2-3	TRBD2	14	once	CASSAGGGTDTQYF	TGTGCCAGCAGTGCTGGGGGGGGCACAGATACGCAGTATTTT
TRBV7-9	TRBJ2-4	TRBD1	17	NA	CASASDPGRGMVNIQYF	TGTGCCAGCGCATCAGACCCGGGCAGGGGGATGGTCAACATTCAGTACTTC
TRBV9	TRBJ2-7	TRBD2	16	NA	CASSLGLAGGRNEQYF	TGTGCCAGCAGCCTGGGACTAGCGGGAGGAAGGAACGAGCAGTACTTC
TRBV10-2	TRBJ2-5	NA	14	NA	CASSDGGGGETQYF	TGCGCCAGCAGTGACGGAGGGGGAGGTGAGACCCAGTACTTC
TRBV7-9	TRBJ2-2	TRBD1	13	few	CASSGQGTGELFF	TGTGCCAGCAGCGGACAGGGCACCGGGGAGCTGTTTTTT
TRBV5-1	TRBJ1-2	NA	13	NA	CASRLDSNYGYTF	TGCGCCAGCAGACTGGACAGTAACTATGGCTACACCTTC
TRBV9	TRBJ2-5	NA	14	NA	CASSQNWGVETQYF	TGTGCCAGCAGCCAAAACTGGGGAGTGGAGACCCAGTACTTC
TRBV7-2	TRBJ2-7	NA	13	NA	CASSLLVGYEQYF	TGTGCCAGCAGCTTATTGGTAGGGTACGAGCAGTACTTC
TRBV6-1	TRBJ1-2	NA	13	few	CASSLTADYGYTF	TGTGCCAGCAGTCTGACAGCAGATTATGGCTACACCTTC
TRBV2	TRBJ2-4	NA	14	NA	CASSEKRAKNIQYF	TGTGCCAGCAGTGAGAAGCGGGCCAAAAACATTCAGTACTTC
TRBV28	TRBJ1-4	NA	16	NA	CASSPVEPSTNEKLFF	TGTGCCAGCAGCCCCGTAGAGCCTTCAACTAATGAAAAACTGTTTTTT
TRBV15	TRBJ2-1	TRBD2	17	NA	CATSRDQGLAGVNEQFF	TGTGCCACCAGCAGAGATCAAGGACTAGCGGGAGTAAATGAGCAGTTCTTC
TRBV4-1	TRBJ2-7	NA	15	NA	CASNPDITYKYEQYF	TGCGCCAGCAACCCTGACATTACCTACAAGTACGAGCAGTACTTC
TRBV28	TRBJ1-4	TRBD1	16	NA	CASSLSSGQGATRLFF	TGTGCCAGCAGTTTATCATCGGGACAGGGGGCGACCAGACTGTTTTTT
TRBV7-9	TRBJ2-3	TRBD2	15	NA	CASSSGEGGTDTQYF	TGTGCCAGCAGCTCGGGGGAGGGAGGCACAGATACGCAGTATTTT
TRBV28	TRBJ2-1	NA	12	NA	CASTPGRNEQFF	TGTGCCAGTACACCGGGCCGCAATGAGCAGTTCTTC
TRBV11-1	TRBJ2-7	NA	12	NA	CASSADRYEQYF	TGTGCCAGCAGCGCTGACCGGTACGAGCAGTACTTC
TRBV11-2	TRBJ2-2	TRBD1	16	NA	CASSWNRDRGNGELFF	TGTGCCAGCAGCTGGAACCGGGACAGGGGGAACGGGGAGCTGTTTTTT
TRBV7-2	TRBJ2-7	NA	14	NA	CASSAGGWSYEQYF	TGTGCCAGCAGCGCAGGGGGGTGGTCCTACGAGCAGTACTTC
TRBV2	TRBJ1-3	NA	14	NA	CASKLGLSGNTIYF	TGTGCCAGCAAGCTGGGACTCTCTGGAAACACCATATATTTT
TRBV5-8	TRBJ1-2	NA	14	NA	CASSLGTKLAGYTF	TGTGCCAGCAGCTTGGGGACAAAGCTCGCTGGCTACACCTTC
TRBV12-5	TRBJ2-1	NA	14	NA	CASAWGGEYNEQFF	TGTGCTAGTGCCTGGGGCGGGGAATACAATGAGCAGTTCTTC
TRBV5-1	TRBJ2-3	TRBD2	17	NA	CASSASLAGGFSDTQYF	TGCGCCAGCAGCGCCTCACTAGCGGGGGGGTTTTCAGATACGCAGTATTTT
TRBV6-1	TRBJ2-5	NA	15	NA	CATLLGGGDQETQYF	TGTGCCACCCTACTAGGGGGGGGCGACCAAGAGACCCAGTACTTC
TRBV29-1	TRBJ1-2	TRBD1	12	large	CSVGQTGIGYTF	TGCAGCGTTGGCCAGACAGGGATTGGCTACACCTTC
TRBV7-8	TRBJ1-1	NA	13	NA	CASSGSGLAQLAF	TGTGCCAGCAGCGGATCCGGTTTGGCACAGCTCGCTTTT